This T cell receptor beta chain was recorded in a study of T cell responses to AZD1222 COVID-19 vaccine (dated by TCRdb to the early 2020s). A note on the overall study: A total of over 230 trial participants underwent TCR sequencing, of whom some 210 received two doses of AZD1222 and around 25 received two doses of the MenACWY control vaccine. Trial participants were enrolled into age subgroups of 18-55, 56-69 and 70-plus years, which contained around 150, 29 and 61 TCR-sequenced participants, respectively. What the study reported, not specific to this receptor: Reportedly, almost half of the unique spike-specific TCRs recognized epitopes lying outside the regions that are mutated in the B.1.351 and B.1.1.7 variants. Only a handful of AZD1222 recipients were SARS-CoV-2 seropositive at baseline, limiting conclusions about previously exposed vaccinees. In the small 56-69-year group, the increase in depth fell short of significance, most likely because of low power. The whole spike protein was spanned by vaccine-associated CD4 TCRs, and dominant responses were seen in regions 160-218 and 743-854. After two AZD1222 doses, both the breadth and the depth of spike-specific TCRs were significantly higher than at day 0 and than in MenACWY recipients. Most participants were white British and females outnumbered males, and the authors suggested that clonal diversity may have been underestimated. Because no day 14 peak-response samples were available, the repertoires could be characterized only after the peak T cell response.

The sample's time point label, in plain terms: about 28 days (+/-7) after the second vaccine dose. Because spike-specific TCR depth and breadth did not differ between the two schedules, AZD1222 recipients who got a second dose at roughly 4 weeks were pooled with those who got a second dose at roughly 12 weeks. Vaccinee samples were obtained from the UK trials COV001 and COV002, which included a single-blind randomized controlled phase 2/3 trial of AZD1222 (ChAdOx1 nCoV-19) in healthy adults. For TCRbeta chain sequencing, PBMC samples were collected from trial participants at day 0 and at day 28 after the second dose. The CDR3 regions of human TCRbeta chains were analyzed by immunosequencing. On the study's bioinformatics: TCRs in the repertoires were compared against a reference library of SARS-CoV-2-specific TCRs that had been generated with the MIRA antigen-specificity platform. Breadth was defined as the fraction of unique TCRs that were SARS-CoV-2-associated. Depth was defined as the fraction of total T cells that were SARS-CoV-2-associated. Each spike-specific TCR was assigned to its reactive spike region and to a CD4 or CD8 class using the MIRA data. Log10-transformed breadth and depth values were compared by one-way ANOVA with Sidak's multiple comparisons tests. The table was pulled from immuneACCESS by TCRdb, which kept in-frame rearrangements only. Such tables lose some clones; where checked, under half of the loss comes from unresolved V genes, and the rest has no known cause. The DNA gave D and trimming, while V, J and clone size come from that table. The sample table lists roughly 120,000 clones, about 89% of them with a count of one. About 7.4% of the sample is taken by the ten largest.

As for this clone: Its antigen remains undetermined. No much larger clone is present one base from it, and per-base qualities are unavailable.

A distance of 12 bases separates the germline ends of V and J, which lose 6 bases and 6 bases respectively. The CDR3 goes from the cysteine to the phenylalanine over 13 residues. The CDR3 DNA has 39 bases and is translated from base 1. From the germline V gene, CDR1 is MNHEY and CDR2 is SVGAGI. Recombination linked TRBV6-5 to TRBJ1-5; no D gene call is confident. The sequence was obtained from an adult who received the AZD1222 COVID-19 vaccine. The material sequenced was peripheral blood, taken 28 days after the second AZD1222 dose. The DNA reads as follows: TGTGCCAGCAGAAAAACGCGGGGTCAGCCCCAGCATTTT. Translation gives CASRKTRGQPQHF.